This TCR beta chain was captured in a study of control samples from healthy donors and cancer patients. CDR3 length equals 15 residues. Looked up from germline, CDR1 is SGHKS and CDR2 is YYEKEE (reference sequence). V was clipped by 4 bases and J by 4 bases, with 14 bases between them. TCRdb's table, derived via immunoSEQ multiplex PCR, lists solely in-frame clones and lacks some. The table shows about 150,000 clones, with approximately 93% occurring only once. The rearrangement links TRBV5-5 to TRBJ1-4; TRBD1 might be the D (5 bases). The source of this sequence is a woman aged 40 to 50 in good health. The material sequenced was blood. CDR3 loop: CASSAGHGDNEKLFF. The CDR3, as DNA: TGTGCCAGCAGCGCCGGACACGGCGATAATGAAAAACTGTTTTTT.